The 20 T cell receptor beta chains given below trace back to one sample, sequenced in a study of blood T cells in healthy people across ages. A sample-barcoded 5' primer and a J-beta primer mix were used in a second PCR of roughly 6 to 11 cycles. From the 5' RACE reads, TCRdb called clonotypes with MiXCR, one entry per CDR3 protein. Seen here are 920,000 or so distinct CDR3 sequences, 40% to 50% observed once, and the top ten hold about 20%. The source material was blood. All receptors derive from a woman aged 55-69 years in good health.

The rearrangement joins TRBV7-2 to TRBJ1-4; no clear D gene. V lost 7 bases and J 3 bases, leaving 9 bases between the germline ends. Germline-derived CDR1 and CDR2 are SGHTA and FQGNSA. The CDR3 has 13 amino acids. CDR3 residues: CASTVGPNEKLFF. DNA of the CDR3: TGTGCCAGCACCGTCGGTCCTAATGAAAAACTGTTTTTT.

This clonotype was counted only a few times. The chain has TRBV20-1 and TRBJ2-7, with 11 bases fitting TRBD2. J was trimmed by 6 bases and V by 5 bases; bases with no gene match: 6. Germline assignment: CDR1 DFQATT and CDR2 SNEGSKA (reference sequence). The CDR3 is 13 amino acids. In DNA, the CDR3 is TGCAGTGCTCCGGGACTAGCGGCGGTCGAGCAGTACTTC. Translating gives CSAPGLAAVEQYF.

This chain joins TRBV9 and TRBJ1-6, with D maybe TRBD1 (5 bases). There are 17 residues in the CDR3. V was shortened by 3 bases and J by 0 bases, with 13 bases between the two germline ends. CDR1 is SGDLS, CDR2 YYNGEE, per germline. The CDR3 coding sequence is TGTGCCAGCAGCGAGGATCCAGGGAGCTCCTATAATTCACCCCTCCACTTT. Its protein product is CASSEDPGSSYNSPLHF.

The chain combines TRBV20-1 with TRBJ2-7; D gene uncertain. Germline V lookup: CDR1 DFQATT, CDR2 SNEGSKA (reference sequence). The CDR3 totals 12 residues. V gave up 6 bases and J gave up 3 bases, with 12 bases separating them. CDR3 amino acids: CSARSDFYEQYF. The DNA of the CDR3 is TGCAGTGCCCGATCAGATTTCTACGAGCAGTACTTC.

This chain uses TRBV6-1 with TRBJ2-7; 7 bases match TRBD2. The trim removed 7 bases at V and 0 bases at J, leaving 9 bases unmatched. Germline lookup yields CDR1 MNHNS and CDR2 SASEGT. The CDR3 has 15 residues. The DNA for the CDR3 is TGTGCCAGCATAATGACTTTAGCGGGCTCCTACGAGCAGTACTTC. Encoded protein: CASIMTLAGSYEQYF.

This clonotype was seen only a few times. The CDR3 region has the DNA TGCAGCGTTGAAGTAGGGCAGGGGGTGACCTCCTACAATGAGCAGTTCTTC. This sequence encodes CSVEVGQGVTSYNEQFF. The J gene is TRBJ2-1, the V gene TRBV29-1; 7 bases agree with TRBD1. Per the germline V gene, CDR1 is SQVTM and CDR2 is ANQGSEA. The J segment lost 0 bases and the V segment lost 1 base, leaving 9 bases of the junction unmatched. The CDR3 totals 17 residues.

V is TRBV21-1 and J is TRBJ2-7; the D call of TRBD2 is as the table states it, not checked on the DNA. TRBV21-1 is reported as a pseudogene. CDR3 length: 18 amino acids. CDR3 region: CASPKSGSGRAGSYEQYF. The CDR3 DNA follows: TGTGCCAGCCCGAAGTCTGGTAGCGGGAGGGCCGGATCCTACGAGCAGTACTTC.

The V and J genes are TRBV15 and TRBJ2-7; 9 nucleotides agree with TRBD1. Judging by the DNA end, TRBJ2-5 fits better; the J call may be wrong. The CDR3 contains 15 residues. Germline V gives CDR1 LNHNV, CDR2 YYDKDF (reference sequence). The DNA of the CDR3 is TGTGCCACCAGCCGAACGGGACAGGGTGTTGGGACCCAGTACTTC. This codes for CATSRTGQGVGTQYF.

On this clonotype: An end of the junction differs from the germline gene, which may be a read error. The chain recombines TRBV7-2 with TRBJ2-1, with D hard to call. The CDR3 totals 15 residues. Germline CDR1 reads SGHTA; CDR2 reads FQGNSA. This chain's CDR3 is CASSLGPSAYNGQFF. The CDR3 nucleotides are TGTGCCAGCAGCTTAGGCCCTAGTGCATACAATGGGCAGTTCTTC. The full variable domain, rest sourced from reference TRBV7-2 and TRBJ2-1, is GAGVSQSPSNKVTEKGKDVELRCDPISGHTALYWYRQSLGQGLEFLIYFQGNSAPDKSGLPSDRFSAERTGGSVSTLTIQRTQQEDSAVYLCASSLGPSAYNGQFFGPGTRLTVL.

Regarding this clonotype: Germline and junction disagree at one end, which may indicate a read error. The gene calls are TRBV7-9 and TRBJ1-3, with D hard to call. Germline V gives CDR1 SEHNR, CDR2 FQNEAQ (reference sequence). The CDR3 is 13 residues long. CDR3 in DNA: TGTGCCGCAAGGGAGAGCTCTGGAAGCACCATATATTTT. Its translation is CAARESSGSTIYF.

This clonotype has just a few counts. J is TRBJ2-5 and V is TRBV2; perhaps TRBD1 as D (6 bases). Trimming took off 6 bases at V and 2 bases at J, with 16 bases between the two ends. The CDR3 covers 15 residues. Germline V gene data show CDR1 as SNHLY and CDR2 as FYNNEI. CDR3 sequence reads: CASRTGPSFQETQYF. CDR3 in DNA: TGTGCCAGCAGGACAGGACCCAGTTTTCAAGAGACCCAGTACTTC.

The chain joins TRBV30 to TRBJ2-7, with TRBD1 matching 8 bases. The CDR3 is made up of 14 amino acids. V shed 3 bases and J 5 bases; nucleotides not matched to a gene: 9. In germline, CDR1 is GTSNPN, CDR2 SVGIG (reference sequence). The CDR3 loop is CAWRAQGAFHEQYF. DNA of the CDR3: TGTGCCTGGAGAGCCCAGGGGGCGTTCCACGAGCAGTACTTC.

The rearrangement joins TRBV28 to TRBJ2-1; D remains ambiguous. The length of the CDR3 is 13 residues. Germline V gene lookup returns CDR1 MDHEN and CDR2 SYDVKM. Trimming took 3 bases from V and 4 from J, leaving 7 bases between them. This chain's CDR3 is CASSFEAYNEQFF. For the CDR3, the DNA is TGTGCCAGCAGTTTTGAGGCATACAATGAGCAGTTCTTC.

The chain couples TRBV27 to TRBJ2-7, with D possibly matching TRBD2 (5 bases). V lost 5 bases and J lost 3, with 17 bases in between. The germline CDR1 and CDR2 sequences are MNHEY and SMNVEV (reference sequence). CDR3 length equals 15 residues. CDR3 bases: TGTGCCAGCAGTACCCCGGACGGGATTTTCTACGAGCAGTACTTC. Amino acids: CASSTPDGIFYEQYF.

The rearrangement links TRBV29-1 to TRBJ2-5, with D possibly matching TRBD2 (5 bases). Trimming shortened V by 4 bases and J by 4 bases, and 13 bases separated the two germline ends. The CDR3 contains 13 residues. CDR1 and CDR2 (germline): SQVTM, ANQGSEA. In nucleotides, the CDR3 is TGCAGCGTTGTTGGGTCGGACTCAGAGACCCAGTACTTC. It translates to CSVVGSDSETQYF.

The table lists this clonotype with many counts. The chain employs TRBV9 and TRBJ1-2; D remains ambiguous. Germline loops: CDR1 SGDLS, CDR2 YYNGEE. V was cut by 5 bases and J by 4 bases, with 9 bases left in between. This CDR3 has 12 amino acids. CDR3 region: CASSVEGYGYTF. The CDR3 DNA sequence: TGTGCCAGCAGTGTCGAGGGCTATGGCTACACCTTC.

This chain uses TRBV20-1 with TRBJ2-5; tentative D call: TRBD2 (6 bases). The V end was cut by 3 bases, the J end by 0 bases, with 11 bases between. The length of the CDR3 is 14 residues. Germline CDR1 DFQATT, CDR2 SNEGSKA (reference sequence). The CDR3 region is CSASPDYYQETQYF. DNA for the CDR3: TGCAGTGCTAGTCCGGACTATTACCAAGAGACCCAGTACTTC.

The chain uses TRBV5-1 and TRBJ1-5; 10 bases are shared with TRBD1. The CDR3 loop spans 21 amino acids. Germline V gives CDR1 SGHRS, CDR2 YFSETQ. With 1 base clipped from V and 5 bases from J, the junction kept 21 bases outside the gene matches. In nucleotides, the CDR3 is TGCGCCAGCAGCTTGACCCCGTTTGGGGACAGGGGTACCGAGACCTATCAGCCCCAGCATTTT. This sequence encodes CASSLTPFGDRGTETYQPQHF.

This clonotype has a count of ten or more. The rearrangement links TRBV7-9 to TRBJ2-3; 8 nucleotides line up with TRBD2. Germline CDR1 SEHNR, CDR2 FQNEAQ (reference sequence). Trimming at V came to 7 bases and at J to 5 bases, leaving 14 bases not matched to a gene. CDR3 size: 16 residues. DNA of the CDR3: TGTGCCAGCACCCCAAAGGCAGCGGGAGAAAGAGATACGCAGTATTTT. Translating it yields CASTPKAAGERDTQYF.

This clonotype was recorded only once. V is TRBV20-1 and J is TRBJ2-3; 10 bases map to TRBD1. The length of the CDR3 is 14 residues. V gave up 7 bases and J gave up 3 bases; unmatched junction bases: 7. Germline values: CDR1 DFQATT, CDR2 SNEGSKA (reference sequence). CDR3 nucleotide sequence: TGCAGTGTAGAGCCGGGACAGGGGACAGATACGCAGTATTTT. Encoded protein: CSVEPGQGTDTQYF.